This T cell receptor (beta chain) appears in the sequencing data of a study of lymphopenia after photon versus proton radiotherapy. Findings and limits, study-wide: Relative stability marked proton patients; photon patients lost diversity and naive cells. After lymphocyte nadir, photon-treated repertoires showed oligoclonal expansion, especially CD8+ Temra. Larger post-nadir TCR diversity loss correlated inversely with survival in deceased patients. Authors raise, but do not show, better survival with proton therapy.

Only in-frame clones appear in the TCRdb table, and some are missing; sequencing was by immunoSEQ multiplex PCR. This sample has 55,000 to 85,000 clones; around 92% occur once, and the top ten carry 2.2%. About this clone itself: Its cognate antigen is unknown.

Germline CDR1 and CDR2: GTSNPN and SVGIG (reference sequence). The CDR3 is made up of 18 amino acids. Unmatched junction bases numbered 10, after V lost 3 bases and J lost 0 bases. The source of this sequence is a woman in her thirties or forties with cholangiocarcinoma. The chain links TRBV30 to TRBJ2-6; 8 bases are a match to TRBD1. This sample comprised peripheral blood, obtained from a patient treated with photon-based radiotherapy. The DNA for the CDR3 is TGTGCCTGGAGGGCTACAGGGGGTTCGAGCTCTGGGGCCAACGTCCTGACTTTC. It is translated as CAWRATGGSSSGANVLTF.